These 28 T cell receptor beta chains share one sample of origin, sequenced in a study of blood T cell repertoires in COVID-19. Repertoires were generated with immunoSEQ multiplex PCR, while TCRdb's copy carries only in-frame clones and drops some. The table has approximately 200,000 clones, about 81% seen once; the top ten hold around 11%. The sample taken for sequencing was peripheral blood. These receptors were obtained from a woman aged 80 or over with COVID-19, enrolled during active disease.

This chain joins TRBV18 and TRBJ2-2, with TRBD2 matching over 9 bases. The CDR3 loop spans 18 amino acids. In germline, CDR1 is KGHSH, CDR2 LQKENI. Trimming took 0 bases from V and 2 from J; bases not matched to a gene: 7. For the CDR3, the DNA is TGTGCCAGCTCACCACCGAGGGCTAGCGGGGCAAACACCGGGGAGCTGTTTTTT. It specifies CASSPPRASGANTGELFF.

The J gene is TRBJ2-1, the V gene TRBV28; D gene ambiguous. Germline-derived CDR1 and CDR2 are MDHEN and SYDVKM. The CDR3 length is 11 residues. Trimming left V 3 bases short and J 8 bases short, with 5 bases between. CDR3: CASSFFDEQFF. Written as DNA, the CDR3 is TGTGCCAGCAGTTTCTTCGATGAGCAGTTCTTC.

As DNA, the CDR3 is TGTGCCAGCAGCCGAGGAGGCCCTACTAACCCCTATGGCTACACCTTC. It yields the protein CASSRGGPTNPYGYTF. V usage is TRBV7-9 and J usage is TRBJ1-2; no reliable D call. Trimming shortened V by 5 bases and J by 4 bases, and 20 bases separated the two germline ends. The CDR3 runs 16 residues. Germline V gene lookup returns CDR1 SEHNR and CDR2 FQNEAQ (reference sequence).

The V call is TRBV2, the J call TRBJ2-7; D might be TRBD2 (6 bases). CDR3 length: 13 amino acids. With 7 bases removed from V and 2 bases from J, the gap between germline ends came to 12 bases. CDR1 is SNHLY, CDR2 FYNNEI, per germline. This chain's CDR3 is CASKRDSAYEQYF. Here the CDR3 DNA reads TGTGCCAGCAAACGGGACTCTGCCTACGAGCAGTACTTC.

The chain uses TRBV7-3 and TRBJ1-1; the D is unclear. Germline V lookup: CDR1 SGHTA, CDR2 FQGTGA. CDR3 length: 13 amino acids. Between the trimmed V and J ends, which lost 5 bases and 0 bases, there was a span of 7 bases. CDR3 in amino acids: CASSLRMNTEAFF. The CDR3 bases are TGTGCCAGCAGCCTTCGTATGAACACTGAAGCTTTCTTT.

A remark on this clone: The sample contains more than one DNA sequence encoding this CDR3. This rearrangement joins TRBV6-5 to TRBJ2-2, with 8 bases lining up with TRBD1. CDR3 length: 15 residues. After removal of 5 bases from V and 2 bases from J, the junction contained 4 bases not matched to a gene. Germline lookup yields CDR1 MNHEY and CDR2 SVGAGI. In nucleotides, the CDR3 is TGTGCCAGCAGTCGGGACAGGCCAAACACCGGGGAGCTGTTTTTT. Translating it yields CASSRDRPNTGELFF.

The chain couples TRBV21-1 to TRBJ2-1; whether TRBD1, the table's D call, matches the DNA was not checked. TRBV21-1 is a pseudogene. There are 14 residues in the CDR3. The CDR3 sequence is CASSARTGALEQFF. The CDR3 bases are TGTGCCAGCAGCGCACGGACAGGGGCTTTGGAGCAGTTCTTC.

CDR3 in DNA: TGTGCCAGCAGCCAAGCGCAACAAAACTATGGCTACACCTTC. This translates into CASSQAQQNYGYTF. This chain uses TRBV5-4 with TRBJ1-2; D is unclear. In germline, CDR1 is SGHNT, CDR2 YYREEE (reference sequence). V was pared by 4 bases and J by 2 bases, with 12 bases between. The CDR3 consists of 14 residues.

The rearrangement joins TRBV5-8 to TRBJ2-1; 7 bases match TRBD1. The CDR3 consists of 16 residues. The trim removed 0 bases at V and 7 bases at J, leaving 10 bases unmatched. Germline assignment: CDR1 SGHTS and CDR2 YDEGEE. The chain's CDR3 is CASSLATGQSWNEQFF. CDR3 nucleotide sequence: TGTGCCAGCAGCTTGGCCACGGGACAGAGTTGGAATGAGCAGTTCTTC.

The rearrangement joins TRBV15 to TRBJ1-2; the D gene is possibly TRBD1 (6 bases). V was clipped by 9 bases and J by 1 base, with 18 bases between them. There are 15 residues in the CDR3. Germline CDR1 reads LNHNV; CDR2 reads YYDKDF (reference sequence). CDR3 in amino acids: CATTPDRSYNYGYTF. The CDR3 DNA sequence: TGTGCCACAACTCCCGACAGGAGCTATAACTATGGCTACACCTTC.

The J gene is TRBJ2-7, the V gene TRBV4-1, with TRBD2 identical over 8 bases. V lost 0 bases to trimming and J lost 6 bases; unmatched junction nucleotides: 7. The length of the CDR3 is 15 residues. Germline loops: CDR1 MGHRA, CDR2 YSYEKL. The CDR3 DNA reads as TGCGCCAGCAGCCAAGATCGGGGACTAGTGCTCGAGCAGTACTTC. This codes for CASSQDRGLVLEQYF.

The CDR3 region has the DNA TGCAGCGTTGAAGTCCTCAATGAGCAGTTCTTC. Translated: CSVEVLNEQFF. The chain combines TRBV29-1 with TRBJ2-1; D is unresolved. Germline CDR1 is SQVTM and CDR2 is ANQGSEA. The V and J ends lost 1 base and 6 bases respectively, with 4 bases between them. This CDR3 comprises 11 residues.

The V gene is TRBV15, the J gene TRBJ1-5, with 7 bases aligning to TRBD1. The CDR3 spans 14 residues. After removal of 3 bases from V and 4 bases from J, the junction contained 3 bases not matched to a gene. Per germline, CDR1 LNHNV and CDR2 YYDKDF (reference sequence). DNA for the CDR3: TGTGCCACCAGCAGGACAGGGCGTAATCAGCCCCAGCATTTT. Translated, it gives CATSRTGRNQPQHF.

The V and J genes are TRBV7-9 and TRBJ1-2; a weak D match, TRBD1 (5 bases). Trimming stripped 1 base from V and 4 bases from J, with 7 bases between. Germline assignment: CDR1 SEHNR and CDR2 FQNEAQ (reference sequence). The CDR3 covers 13 residues. The CDR3 loop is CASSLGQLYGYTF. The CDR3 DNA reads TGTGCCAGCAGCTTAGGACAGCTCTATGGCTACACCTTC.

The rearrangement joins TRBV3-1 (or the pseudogene TRBV3-2) to TRBJ1-4, with D perhaps matching TRBD1 (6 bases). CDR1 and CDR2 from the germline V gene are LGHDT and YNNKEL (reference sequence). With 4 bases removed from V and 3 bases from J, the gap between germline ends came to 9 bases. This CDR3 is 14 amino acids long. The CDR3 reads CASSPRTANEKLFF. CDR3 sequence (DNA): TGTGCCAGCAGCCCTAGGACAGCTAATGAAAAACTGTTTTTT.

The chain recombines TRBV30 with TRBJ2-2, with a possible D match to TRBD2 (5 bases). Looked up from germline, CDR1 is GTSNPN and CDR2 is SVGIG (reference sequence). Trimming took 5 bases from V and 6 from J, leaving 10 bases between them. CDR3 length: 12 residues. Written as DNA, the CDR3 is TGTGCCTGGGGTCGAGGGCCCGGGGAGCTGTTTTTT. Amino acid sequence: CAWGRGPGELFF.

The chain has TRBV5-1 and TRBJ2-2; 10 nucleotides align to TRBD2. Germline V gives CDR1 SGHRS, CDR2 YFSETQ. CDR3 length equals 18 residues. Trimming took 1 base from V and 6 from J; bases not matched to a gene: 12. The CDR3 loop is CASSLNSPSGGVPGELFF. CDR3 bases: TGCGCCAGCAGCTTGAATTCGCCTAGCGGGGGTGTCCCCGGGGAGCTGTTTTTT.

This chain joins TRBV7-2 and TRBJ1-2; D remains unclear. Trimming stripped 0 bases from V and 3 bases from J, with 8 bases between. Per germline, CDR1 SGHTA and CDR2 FQGNSA. This CDR3 has 14 amino acids. The CDR3 coding sequence is TGTGCCAGCAGCTTAGCGGCGGTCGACTATGGCTACACCTTC. Translation: CASSLAAVDYGYTF. Using reference TRBV7-2 and TRBJ1-2 for the parts outside the CDR3, the full variable domain is GAGVSQSPSNKVTEKGKDVELRCDPISGHTALYWYRQSLGQGLEFLIYFQGNSAPDKSGLPSDRFSAERTGGSVSTLTIQRTQQEDSAVYLCASSLAAVDYGYTFGSGTRLTVV.

This chain links TRBV5-1 with TRBJ2-1; 9 bases fit TRBD2. The V and J ends lost 2 bases and 2 bases, in that order; junction bases with no gene match: 2. Germline CDR1 is SGHRS and CDR2 is YFSETQ. CDR3 size: 15 residues. CDR3 DNA sequence: TGCGCCAGCAGCTTCGCGGGAGGGGCCTACAATGAGCAGTTCTTC. It specifies CASSFAGGAYNEQFF.

This chain connects TRBV4-3 to TRBJ2-2; TRBD2 agrees at 10 bases. The V segment lost 1 base and the J segment 5 bases; nucleotides outside the gene matches: 13. CDR1 is LGHNA and CDR2 is YSLEER in the germline V gene. The CDR3 sequence is 19 residues long. The CDR3 reads CASSQGFLAGESRTGELFF. The CDR3 DNA follows: TGCGCCAGCAGCCAAGGCTTTCTAGCGGGGGAGTCGAGGACCGGGGAGCTGTTTTTT.

This clone occurred a few times. This chain uses TRBV2 with TRBJ2-7; D possibly corresponds to TRBD1 (6 bases). Germline lookup yields CDR1 SNHLY and CDR2 FYNNEI. CDR3 size: 14 residues. Deletions cut 4 bases from V and 4 bases from J, with 14 bases between. In nucleotides, the CDR3 is TGTGCCAGCAGTGTTGGTAACAGGGTTTACGAGCAGTACTTC. Protein product: CASSVGNRVYEQYF.

The chain employs TRBV30 and TRBJ1-3; D is uncertain. CDR1 is GTSNPN and CDR2 is SVGIG in the germline V gene (reference sequence). The CDR3 loop spans 15 amino acids. Trimming left V 0 bases short and J 0 bases short, with 9 bases between. The CDR3 reads CAWSVPSPSGNTIYF. In DNA, the CDR3 is TGTGCCTGGAGTGTCCCGTCTCCCTCTGGAAACACCATATATTTT.

This chain connects TRBV12-3 or TRBV12-4 to TRBJ1-5, with TRBD1 matching 8 bases. This CDR3 is 13 amino acids long. The ends lost 3 bases at V and 7 bases at J; junction bases unmatched: 2. CDR3 residues: CASSLTGEQPQHF. CDR3 coding DNA: TGTGCCAGCAGTTTGACAGGGGAGCAGCCCCAGCATTTT.

The chain joins TRBV6-2 or TRBV6-3 to TRBJ2-1, with 7 bases aligning to TRBD1. The V gene end was trimmed by 2 bases and the J gene end by 4 bases; junction bases not matched to a gene: 5. Germline assignment: CDR1 MNHEY and CDR2 SVGEGT. This CDR3 region has 15 residues. The CDR3 coding sequence is TGTGCCAGCAGTTACAACATCAGGGGGTACAATGAGCAGTTCTTC. Protein sequence: CASSYNIRGYNEQFF.

The rearrangement joins TRBV6-2 or TRBV6-3 to TRBJ1-4; no definite D call. The CDR3 has 15 amino acids. Trimming took 1 base from V and 6 from J, leaving 12 bases between them. Per the germline V gene, CDR1 is MNHEY and CDR2 is SVGEGT. Here the CDR3 reads CASSYLRGPDEKLFF. The DNA of the CDR3 is TGTGCCAGCAGTTACTTGAGAGGTCCCGATGAAAAACTGTTTTTT.

This chain links TRBV13 with TRBJ1-6; 8 bases agree with TRBD1. The CDR3 has 15 residues. The ends lost 5 bases at V and 3 bases at J; junction bases unmatched: 3. Per germline, CDR1 PRHDT and CDR2 FYEKMQ (reference sequence). For the CDR3, the DNA is TGTGCCAGCAGCGGACAGGGTGGCTATAATTCACCCCTCCACTTT. It encodes CASSGQGGYNSPLHF.

A word on this clone: One junction end disagrees with the germline gene, perhaps due to a read error. The chain links TRBV29-1 to TRBJ1-2; perhaps TRBD1 as D (6 bases). CDR3 length: 12 amino acids. Per germline, CDR1 SQVTM and CDR2 ANQGSEA. CDR3 nucleotides: TGCAGCGTCGACACAGGGTATTATGGCCACACCTTC. Protein product: CSVDTGYYGHTF.

This chain links TRBV6-1 with TRBJ2-2; 8 bases agree with TRBD1. The CDR3 contains 17 residues. Germline V gene data show CDR1 as MNHNS and CDR2 as SASEGT. V was clipped by 3 bases and J by 1 base; unmatched bases: 7. The CDR3 DNA follows: TGTGCCAGCAGTGACCCCTCAACAGGGGGGAACACCGGGGAGCTGTTTTTT. This encodes CASSDPSTGGNTGELFF.